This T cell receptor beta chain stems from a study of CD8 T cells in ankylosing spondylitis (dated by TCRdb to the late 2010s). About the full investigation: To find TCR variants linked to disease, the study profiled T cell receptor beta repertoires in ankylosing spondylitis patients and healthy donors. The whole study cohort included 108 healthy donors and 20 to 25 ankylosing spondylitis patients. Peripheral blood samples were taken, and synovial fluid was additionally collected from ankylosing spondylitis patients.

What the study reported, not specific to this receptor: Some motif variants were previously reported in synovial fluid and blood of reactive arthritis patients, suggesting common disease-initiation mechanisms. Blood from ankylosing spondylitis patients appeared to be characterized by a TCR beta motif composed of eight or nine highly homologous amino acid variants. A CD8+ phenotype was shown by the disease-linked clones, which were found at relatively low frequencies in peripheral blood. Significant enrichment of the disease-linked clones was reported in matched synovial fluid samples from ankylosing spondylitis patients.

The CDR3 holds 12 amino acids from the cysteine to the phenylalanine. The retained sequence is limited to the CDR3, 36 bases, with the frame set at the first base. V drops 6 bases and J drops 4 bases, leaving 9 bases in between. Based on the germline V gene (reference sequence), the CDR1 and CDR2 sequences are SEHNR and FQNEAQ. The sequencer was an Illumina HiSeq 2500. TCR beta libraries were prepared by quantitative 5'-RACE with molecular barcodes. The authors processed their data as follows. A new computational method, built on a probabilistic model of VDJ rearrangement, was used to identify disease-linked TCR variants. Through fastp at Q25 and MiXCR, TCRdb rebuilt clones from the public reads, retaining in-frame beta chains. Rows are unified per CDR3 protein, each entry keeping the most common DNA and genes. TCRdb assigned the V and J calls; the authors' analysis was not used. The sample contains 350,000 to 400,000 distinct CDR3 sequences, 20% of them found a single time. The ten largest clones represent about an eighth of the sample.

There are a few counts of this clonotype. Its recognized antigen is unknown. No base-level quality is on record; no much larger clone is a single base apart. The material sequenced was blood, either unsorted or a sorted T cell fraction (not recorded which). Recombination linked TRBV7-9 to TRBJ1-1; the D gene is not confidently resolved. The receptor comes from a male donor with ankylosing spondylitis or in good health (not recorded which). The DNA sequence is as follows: TGTGCCAGCAGACCGGACGGCACTGAAGCTTTCTTT. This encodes CASRPDGTEAFF.